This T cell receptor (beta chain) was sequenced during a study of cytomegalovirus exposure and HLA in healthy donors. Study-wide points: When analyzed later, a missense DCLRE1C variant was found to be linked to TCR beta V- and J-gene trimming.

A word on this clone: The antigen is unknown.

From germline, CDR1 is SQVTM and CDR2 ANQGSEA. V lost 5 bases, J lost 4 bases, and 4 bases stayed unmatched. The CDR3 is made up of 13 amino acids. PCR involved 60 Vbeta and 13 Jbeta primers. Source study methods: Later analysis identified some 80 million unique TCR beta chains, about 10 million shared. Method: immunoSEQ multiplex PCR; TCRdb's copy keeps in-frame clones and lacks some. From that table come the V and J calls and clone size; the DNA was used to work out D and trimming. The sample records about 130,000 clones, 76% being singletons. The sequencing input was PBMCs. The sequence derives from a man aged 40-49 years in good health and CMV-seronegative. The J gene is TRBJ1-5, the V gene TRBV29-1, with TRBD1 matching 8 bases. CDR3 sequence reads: CSVQGAGNQPQHF. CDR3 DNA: TGCAGCGTTCAGGGGGCTGGGAATCAGCCCCAGCATTTT.